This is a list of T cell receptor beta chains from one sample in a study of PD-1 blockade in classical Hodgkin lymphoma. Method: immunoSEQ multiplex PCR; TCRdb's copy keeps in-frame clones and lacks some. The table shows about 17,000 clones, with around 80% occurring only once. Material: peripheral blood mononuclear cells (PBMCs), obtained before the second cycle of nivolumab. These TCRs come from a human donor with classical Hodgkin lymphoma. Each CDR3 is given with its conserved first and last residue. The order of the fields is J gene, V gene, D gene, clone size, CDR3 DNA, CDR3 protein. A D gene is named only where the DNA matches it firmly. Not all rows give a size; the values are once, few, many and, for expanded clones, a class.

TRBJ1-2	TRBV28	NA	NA	TGTGCCAGCTGGGAACAGGGTGCCTCTAACTATGGCTACACCTTC	CASWEQGASNYGYTF
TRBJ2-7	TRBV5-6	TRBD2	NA	TGTGCCAGCAGCTTTAGGGCGGGGGTCTACGAGCAGTACTTC	CASSFRAGVYEQYF
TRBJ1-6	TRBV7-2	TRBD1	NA	TGTGCCAGCAGCTTAAGGGTACAGGGGGGTTCACCCCTCCACTTT	CASSLRVQGGSPLHF
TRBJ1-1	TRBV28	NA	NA	TGTGCCAGCAGTTTACTGGTCACGCACACTGAAGCTTTCTTT	CASSLLVTHTEAFF
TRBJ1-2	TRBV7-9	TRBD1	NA	TGTGCCAGCACCCACCGACAGGGCAACTATGGCTACACCTTC	CASTHRQGNYGYTF
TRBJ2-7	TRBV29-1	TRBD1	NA	TGCAGCGTGGGAAAGGGGACAGTCTGGGACGAGCAGTACTTC	CSVGKGTVWDEQYF
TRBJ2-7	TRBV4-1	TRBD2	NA	TGCGCCAGCAGCCAAGAAGCTTGGACTAGAAAAAGCGAGCAGTACTTC	CASSQEAWTRKSEQYF
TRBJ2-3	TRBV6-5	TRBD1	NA	TGTGCCAGCAGTGCCGGGACAGGGATGGGAGATACGCAGTATTTT	CASSAGTGMGDTQYF
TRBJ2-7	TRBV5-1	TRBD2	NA	TGCGCCAGCAGCTCCCATAGCGGGGGGGATTCCTACGAGCAGTACTTC	CASSSHSGGDSYEQYF
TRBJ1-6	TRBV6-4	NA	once	TGTGCCAGCAGTGACCAAGTGGCCTTCTATAATTCACCCCTCCACTTT	CASSDQVAFYNSPLHF
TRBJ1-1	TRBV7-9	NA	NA	TGTGCCAGCAGCGACCGGGACCGTAACACTGAAGCTTTCTTT	CASSDRDRNTEAFF
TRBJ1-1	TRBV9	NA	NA	TGTGCCAGCCCCCCGGCGGGGCGAAACCACACTGAAGCTTTCTTT	CASPPAGRNHTEAFF
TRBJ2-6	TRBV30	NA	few	TGTGCCAAGAAATTCTCTGGGGCCAACGTCCTGACTTTC	CAKKFSGANVLTF
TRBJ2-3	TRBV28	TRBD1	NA	TGTGCCAGCAGCATCACCGGGACAGGGGAAGATACGCAGTATTTT	CASSITGTGEDTQYF
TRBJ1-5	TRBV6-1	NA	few	TGTGCCAGCAGCGCGGGACCGGGAGGAGGGAAGCCCCAGCATTTT	CASSAGPGGGKPQHF
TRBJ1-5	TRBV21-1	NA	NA	TGTGCCAGCAAGGGCCCGTGGGAAGGGCAGCCCCAGCATTTT	CASKGPWEGQPQHF
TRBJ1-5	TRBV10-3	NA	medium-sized	TGTGCCACCAGACCCGCAGGATTCCTCAATCAGCCCCAGCATTTT	CATRPAGFLNQPQHF
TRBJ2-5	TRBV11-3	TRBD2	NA	TGTGCCAGCAGCTCGAGGACTAGCGGGGGGGCCGGAGAGACCCAGTACTTC	CASSSRTSGGAGETQYF
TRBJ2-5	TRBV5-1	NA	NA	TGCGCCAGCACCCTAGGGGTTCTTGGGGACCAAGAGACCCAGTACTTC	CASTLGVLGDQETQYF
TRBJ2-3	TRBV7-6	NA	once	TGTGCCAGCAGCCCTGGCACAGATACGCAGTATTTT	CASSPGTDTQYF
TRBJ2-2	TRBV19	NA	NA	TGTGCCAGTAGGACATACACCGGGGAGCTGTTTTTT	CASRTYTGELFF
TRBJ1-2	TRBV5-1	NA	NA	TGCGCCAGCAGCTTGATGGGGGCCCCAACAAAACCCTATGGCTACACCTTC	CASSLMGAPTKPYGYTF
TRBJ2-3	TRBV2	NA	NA	TGTGCCAGCAATCGCCTAGCGACCACAGATACGCAGTATTTT	CASNRLATTDTQYF
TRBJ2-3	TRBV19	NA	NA	TGTGCCAGTAGTATGCGCGGTACGCAGTATTTT	CASSMRGTQYF
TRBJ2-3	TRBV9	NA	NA	TGTGCCAGCAGCGTAGAGCCCCAGGGTCTCCCAGATACGCAGTATTTT	CASSVEPQGLPDTQYF
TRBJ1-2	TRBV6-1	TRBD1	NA	TGTGCCAGCAGTGCGACGACAGGGGTTATGGGTGGCTACACCTTC	CASSATTGVMGGYTF
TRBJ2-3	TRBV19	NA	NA	TGTGCCAGTAGTATTGCGGGACGGGAGTATTTT	CASSIAGREYF
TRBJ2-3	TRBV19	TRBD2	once	TGTGCCAGTAGAACTAGCGGGGGCCCAGATACGCAGTATTTT	CASRTSGGPDTQYF
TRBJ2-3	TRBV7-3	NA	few	TGTGCCAGCAGCTCCCAAGGGGGAGATACGCAGTATTTT	CASSSQGGDTQYF
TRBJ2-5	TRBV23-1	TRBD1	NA	TGCGCCAGCAGGACGACAGGGGTTATCAGAGAGACCCAGTACTTC	CASRTTGVIRETQYF
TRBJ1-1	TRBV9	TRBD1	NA	TGTGCCAGCAGCCCCCGACAGGGGCTCGTGAACACTGAAGCTTTCTTT	CASSPRQGLVNTEAFF
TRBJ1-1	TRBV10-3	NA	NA	TGTGCCATCAGTCCCGGACGGATGAACACTGAAGCTTTCTTT	CAISPGRMNTEAFF
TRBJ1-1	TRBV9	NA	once	TGTGCCAGCAGCGCTATGGGTCCGAACACTGAAGCTTTCTTT	CASSAMGPNTEAFF
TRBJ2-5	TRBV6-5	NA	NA	TGTGCCAGCACACAAAAAGGGGGGCAACAAGAGACCCAGTACTTC	CASTQKGGQQETQYF